The 15 T cell receptor beta chains in this list originate from one sample, sequenced in a study of blood T cell repertoires in COVID-19. Only in-frame clones appear in the TCRdb table, and some are missing; sequencing was by immunoSEQ multiplex PCR. Among about 240,000 clones listed, approximately 78% were seen once. The sample was peripheral blood. Receptors originate from a woman aged 60-75 years with active or convalescent COVID-19.

A single count supports this clone. The chain carries TRBV18 and TRBJ1-4, with a tentative D call TRBD1 (6 bases). The V end was cut by 6 bases, the J end by 1 base, with 9 bases between. The CDR3 has 14 residues. Germline CDR1 and CDR2: KGHSH and LQKENI. CDR3 nucleotides: TGTGCCAGCTCTACCAGGGGAACTAATGAAAAACTGTTTTTT. This gives the protein CASSTRGTNEKLFF.

The rearrangement joins TRBV9 to TRBJ2-1; TRBD2 aligns across 11 bases. CDR1 is SGDLS, CDR2 YYNGEE, per germline. The CDR3 covers 14 residues. Germline trimming cut 0 bases from V and 13 bases from J; bases unmatched to any gene: 6. The CDR3 reads CASSVDLAGGSQFF. In nucleotides, the CDR3 is TGTGCCAGCAGCGTAGATCTAGCGGGGGGCTCTCAGTTCTTC.

J is TRBJ2-1 and V is TRBV7-2; D is undetermined. This CDR3 region has 14 residues. V was trimmed by 1 base and J by 0 bases, leaving 4 bases between them. Germline V gene sequence: CDR1 SGHTA, CDR2 FQGNSA. CDR3 sequence: CASSLGGSYNEQFF. The CDR3 bases are TGTGCCAGCAGCTTAGGAGGCTCCTACAATGAGCAGTTCTTC.

This clone was seen repeatedly, ten times or more. J is TRBJ1-4 and V is TRBV5-5, with D perhaps TRBD1 (5 bases). Looked up from germline, CDR1 is SGHKS and CDR2 is YYEKEE (reference sequence). Trimming shortened V by 0 bases and J by 7 bases, and 13 bases separated the two germline ends. CDR3 size: 15 residues. Here the CDR3 DNA reads TGTGCCAGCAGCTTGGGCAGGGTAGGGGTTGAAAAACTGTTTTTT. It translates to CASSLGRVGVEKLFF.

The genes are TRBV18 and TRBJ1-1, with TRBD1 matching 7 bases. Losses at the gene ends were 3 bases for V and 4 bases for J; bases not matched to a gene: 5. Germline lookup yields CDR1 KGHSH and CDR2 LQKENI. The CDR3 consists of 14 residues. The CDR3 protein is CASSPGTEGTEAFF. In nucleotides, the CDR3 is TGTGCCAGCTCACCCGGGACAGAGGGCACTGAAGCTTTCTTT.

In its sample, this clone was seen once. This chain uses TRBV16 with TRBJ2-3; tentative D call: TRBD2 (5 bases). Germline V gene data show CDR1 as KGHSY and CDR2 as FQNENV. V was cut by 0 bases and J by 0 bases, with 7 bases left in between. This CDR3 contains 15 residues. In DNA form, the CDR3 reads TGTGCCAGCAGCCAATCAGGACTGAGCACAGATACGCAGTATTTT. Its protein product is CASSQSGLSTDTQYF.

The chain joins TRBV12-3 or TRBV12-4 to TRBJ1-2; TRBD1 might be the D (6 bases). CDR3 length: 13 amino acids. The V gene lost 6 bases and the J gene lost 3 bases, with 11 bases spanning the gap. CDR3 sequence reads: CASSRGGDYGYTF. The CDR3 DNA reads as TGTGCCAGCAGCCGAGGGGGGGACTATGGCTACACCTTC.

V and J are TRBV4-1 and TRBJ2-3, with D unclear. The CDR3 contains 15 residues. The germline V gene encodes CDR1 MGHRA and CDR2 YSYEKL. V was trimmed by 0 bases and J by 1 base, leaving 8 bases between them. Here the CDR3 reads CASSQETPGTDTQYF. The CDR3, as DNA: TGCGCCAGCAGCCAAGAAACTCCCGGCACAGATACGCAGTATTTT.

This chain connects TRBV12-3 or TRBV12-4 to TRBJ2-7; no reliable D call. V was pared by 5 bases and J by 7 bases, with 9 bases between. The length of the CDR3 is 11 residues. The chain's CDR3 is CASSPLREQYF. Written as DNA, the CDR3 is TGTGCCAGCAGTCCACTAAGAGAGCAGTACTTC.

This sequence joins TRBV11-2 and TRBJ2-7; TRBD1 agrees at 8 bases. Germline V gene sequence: CDR1 SGHAT, CDR2 FQNNGV. The CDR3 extends over 15 amino acids. J lost 0 bases, V lost 7 bases, and 8 bases had no gene match. DNA for the CDR3: TGTGCCAGCACATCACAGGGACAGGTCTCCTACGAGCAGTACTTC. Translation: CASTSQGQVSYEQYF.

This clone came up once. This chain connects TRBV24-1 to TRBJ2-1; TRBD2 aligns across 11 bases. The CDR3 loop spans 16 amino acids. Germline V CDR1 and CDR2: KGHDR, SFDVKD. J gave up 4 bases and V 5 bases, and 6 bases lay outside the gene matches. This chain's CDR3 is CATSGSSGGSYNEQFF. CDR3 DNA: TGTGCCACCAGTGGATCTAGCGGGGGGTCATACAATGAGCAGTTCTTC.

The chain employs TRBV21-1 and TRBJ2-7; the table's TRBD2 call for D was not verified on the DNA. TRBV21-1 is shown as a pseudogene. The CDR3 is made up of 15 amino acids. CDR3 amino acids: CASSKVDLRGYEQYF. DNA for the CDR3: TGTGCCAGCAGCAAGGTGGACCTTCGGGGGTACGAGCAGTACTTC.

The genes are TRBV7-8 and TRBJ1-4; 9 nucleotides line up with TRBD1. Germline V gives CDR1 SGHVS, CDR2 FQNEAQ. V lost 5 bases to trimming and J lost 5 bases; unmatched junction nucleotides: 3. This CDR3 has 14 amino acids. The CDR3 region has the DNA TGTGCCAGCAGCGGGGACAGGGCAAATGAAAAACTGTTTTTT. Translated, it gives CASSGDRANEKLFF.

J is TRBJ2-7 and V is TRBV19; the D gene is possibly TRBD1 (6 bases). V was clipped by 3 bases and J by 3 bases, with 15 bases between them. The CDR3 totals 15 residues. Per the germline V gene, CDR1 is LNHDA and CDR2 is SQIVND (reference sequence). DNA of the CDR3: TGTGCCAGTAGTATCTCCTCGGTCAGGGGCTACGAGCAGTACTTC. Translation: CASSISSVRGYEQYF.

The chain is built from TRBV2 and TRBJ2-3; TRBD1 might be the D (5 bases). The V gene's germline CDR1 is SNHLY and CDR2 FYNNEI. V lost 4 bases and J 0 bases, leaving 14 bases between the germline ends. This CDR3 contains 16 residues. The chain's CDR3 is CASSARMGPSTDTQYF. CDR3 DNA: TGTGCCAGCAGTGCACGAATGGGGCCAAGCACAGATACGCAGTATTTT.